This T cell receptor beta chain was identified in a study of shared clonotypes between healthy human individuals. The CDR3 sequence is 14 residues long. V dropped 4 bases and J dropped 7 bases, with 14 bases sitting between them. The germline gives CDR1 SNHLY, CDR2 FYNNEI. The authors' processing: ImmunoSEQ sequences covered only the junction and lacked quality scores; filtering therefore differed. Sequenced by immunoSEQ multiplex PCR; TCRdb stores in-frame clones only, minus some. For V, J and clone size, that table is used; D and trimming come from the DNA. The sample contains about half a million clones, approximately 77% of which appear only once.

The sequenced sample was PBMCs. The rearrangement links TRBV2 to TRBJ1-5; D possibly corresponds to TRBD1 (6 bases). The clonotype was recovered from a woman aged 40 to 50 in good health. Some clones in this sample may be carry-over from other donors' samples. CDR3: CASSGNGGRQPQHF. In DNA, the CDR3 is TGTGCCAGCAGTGGTAACGGGGGCCGGCAGCCCCAGCATTTT.